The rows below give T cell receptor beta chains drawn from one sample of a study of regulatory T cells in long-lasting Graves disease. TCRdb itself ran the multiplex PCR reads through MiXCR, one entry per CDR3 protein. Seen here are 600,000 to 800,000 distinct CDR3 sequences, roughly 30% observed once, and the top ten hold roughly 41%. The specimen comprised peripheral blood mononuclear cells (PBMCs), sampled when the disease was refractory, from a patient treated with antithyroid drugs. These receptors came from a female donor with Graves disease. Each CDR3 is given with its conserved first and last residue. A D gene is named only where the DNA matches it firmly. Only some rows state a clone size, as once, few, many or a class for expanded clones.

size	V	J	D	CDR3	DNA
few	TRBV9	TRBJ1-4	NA	CASSVESGGPNEKLFF	TGTGCCAGCAGCGTAGAATCGGGGGGACCTAATGAAAAACTGTTTTTT
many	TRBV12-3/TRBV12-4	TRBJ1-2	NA	CASSLGQGGSYGYTF	TGTGCCAGCAGTTTAGGCCAGGGCGGGTCCTATGGCTACACCTTC
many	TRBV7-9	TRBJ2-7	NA	CASSLSRSSYEQYF	TGTGCCAGCAGCTTATCTAGGAGTTCCTACGAGCAGTACTTC
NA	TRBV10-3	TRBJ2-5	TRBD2	CAISEWREGLETQYF	TGTGCCATCAGTGAGTGGAGGGAGGGCCTGGAGACCCAGTACTTC
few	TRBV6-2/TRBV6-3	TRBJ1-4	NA	CASSSEGSNEKLFF	TGTGCCAGCAGTTCCGAGGGGAGTAATGAAAAACTGTTTTTT
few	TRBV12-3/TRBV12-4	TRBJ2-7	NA	CASSFRAARVYEQYF	TGTGCCAGCAGTTTTCGGGCAGCTAGGGTTTACGAGCAGTACTTC
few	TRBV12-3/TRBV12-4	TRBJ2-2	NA	CASSLGGPANTGELFF	TGTGCCAGCAGTTTGGGAGGACCAGCGAACACCGGGGAGCTGTTTTTT
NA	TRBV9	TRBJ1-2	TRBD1	CASSQGTGRGYTF	TGTGCCAGCAGCCAAGGGACAGGACGGGGCTACACCTTC
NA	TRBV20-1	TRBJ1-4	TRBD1	CSARATGTAEKLFF	TGCAGTGCTAGAGCTACGGGGACAGCTGAAAAACTGTTTTTT
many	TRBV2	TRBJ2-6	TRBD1	CASRRDRGFGANVLTF	TGTGCCAGCAGGCGGGACAGGGGCTTTGGGGCCAACGTCCTGACTTTC
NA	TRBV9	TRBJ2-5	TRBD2	CASSVGTSVETQYF	TGTGCCAGCAGCGTAGGGACTAGCGTTGAGACCCAGTACTTC
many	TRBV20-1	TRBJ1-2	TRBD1	CSASDRGIGYTF	TGCAGTGCTAGTGACAGGGGGATCGGCTACACCTTC
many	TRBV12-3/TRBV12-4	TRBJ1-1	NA	CASSTHLWGWAFF	TGTGCCAGCAGTACCCACCTATGGGGCTGGGCTTTCTTT
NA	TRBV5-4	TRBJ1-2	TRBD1	CASSPGQGARGYGYTF	TGTGCCAGCAGCCCCGGACAGGGGGCGCGGGGCTATGGCTACACCTTC
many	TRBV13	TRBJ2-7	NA	CASSFTGRSYEQYF	TGTGCCAGCAGCTTTACAGGGAGATCCTACGAGCAGTACTTC
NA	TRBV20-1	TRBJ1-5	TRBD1	CSAATQGARQPQHF	TGCAGTGCTGCGACTCAGGGGGCACGACAGCCCCAGCATTTT
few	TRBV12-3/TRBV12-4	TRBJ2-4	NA	CASSYREVAKNIQYF	TGTGCCAGCAGTTACAGGGAAGTAGCCAAAAACATTCAGTACTTC
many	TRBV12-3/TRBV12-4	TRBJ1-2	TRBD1	CASTPGQGAALANYGYTF	TGTGCCAGCACCCCGGGACAGGGGGCGGCCTTAGCTAACTATGGCTACACCTTC
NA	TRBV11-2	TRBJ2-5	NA	CASRTTGSRFQETQYF	TGTGCCAGCAGGACAACCGGGAGTCGGTTTCAAGAGACCCAGTACTTC
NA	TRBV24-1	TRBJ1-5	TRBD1	CATSDRQGSNQPQHF	TGTGCCACCAGTGATAGACAGGGGAGCAATCAGCCCCAGCATTTT
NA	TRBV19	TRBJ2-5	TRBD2	CASSIAGGYQETQYF	TGTGCCAGTAGTATAGCGGGAGGCTACCAAGAGACCCAGTACTTC
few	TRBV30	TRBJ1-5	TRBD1	CAWSVRDSQPQHF	TGTGCCTGGAGTGTAAGGGACAGTCAGCCCCAGCATTTT
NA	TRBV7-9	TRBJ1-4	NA	CASSPPGTEREKLFF	TGTGCCAGCAGCCCCCCGGGGACCGAGCGGGAAAAACTGTTTTTT
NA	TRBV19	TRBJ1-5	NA	CASSILELSNQPQHF	TGTGCCAGTAGTATCCTGGAGTTGAGCAATCAGCCCCAGCATTTT
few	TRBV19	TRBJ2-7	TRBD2	CASSPWTSGSIYEQYF	TGTGCCAGTAGTCCGTGGACTAGCGGGTCTATTTACGAGCAGTACTTC
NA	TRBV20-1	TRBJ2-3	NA	CSAREKIGVQWDTQYF	TGCAGTGCTAGAGAAAAGATTGGAGTACAGTGGGATACGCAGTATTTT
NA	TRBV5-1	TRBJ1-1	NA	CASSLALRGTNTEAFF	TGCGCCAGCAGCTTGGCGCTGCGGGGCACGAACACTGAAGCTTTCTTT
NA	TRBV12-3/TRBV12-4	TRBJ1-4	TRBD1	CASSYTGGAYEKLFF	TGTGCCAGCAGTTACACAGGGGGCGCGTATGAAAAACTGTTTTTT
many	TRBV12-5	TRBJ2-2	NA	CASGSNTGELFF	TGTGCTAGTGGTTCGAACACCGGGGAGCTGTTTTTT
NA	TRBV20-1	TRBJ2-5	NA	CSAGAGGQETQYF	TGCAGTGCTGGGGCCGGGGGCCAAGAGACTCAGTACTTC
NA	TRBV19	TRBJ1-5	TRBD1	CASSIVDRANQPQHF	TGTGCCAGTAGTATAGTGGACAGGGCGAATCAGCCCCAGCATTTT
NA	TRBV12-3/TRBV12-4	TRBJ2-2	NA	CASSFSLGGELFF	TGTGCCAGCAGTTTTTCGCTCGGCGGGGAGCTGTTTTTT
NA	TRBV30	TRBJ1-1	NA	CAWSPAMNTEAFF	TGTGCCTGGAGCCCCGCCATGAACACTGAAGCTTTCTTT
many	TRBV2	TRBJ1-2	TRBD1	CASSKRTGGAGNDGYTF	TGTGCCAGCAGTAAACGGACAGGGGGCGCAGGGAATGATGGCTACACCTTC
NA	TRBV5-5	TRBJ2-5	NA	CASRSGEGLQETQYF	TGTGCCAGTAGATCGGGGGAAGGACTCCAAGAGACCCAGTACTTC
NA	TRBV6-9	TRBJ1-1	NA	CASSSKNKGLEAFF	TGTGCCAGCAGTTCTAAGAACAAGGGCCTTGAAGCTTTCTTT
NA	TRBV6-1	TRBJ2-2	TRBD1	CASSQQGSTGELFF	TGTGCCAGCAGTCAACAGGGGAGCACCGGGGAGCTGTTTTTT
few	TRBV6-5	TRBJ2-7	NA	CASSWSSGEDEQYF	TGTGCCAGCAGTTGGTCTTCAGGGGAGGACGAGCAGTACTTC
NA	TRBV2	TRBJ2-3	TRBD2	CASSGGTRSTDTQYF	TGTGCCAGCAGTGGGGGGACTAGGAGCACAGATACGCAGTATTTT
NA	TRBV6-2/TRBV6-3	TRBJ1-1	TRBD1	CASSYPTGPNTEAFF	TGTGCCAGCAGTTACCCGACAGGGCCGAACACTGAAGCTTTCTTT
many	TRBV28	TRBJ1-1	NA	CASSWGSDTEAFF	TGTGCCAGCAGTTGGGGGTCGGACACTGAAGCTTTCTTT
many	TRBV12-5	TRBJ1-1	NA	CASGLRTGNTEAFF	TGTGCTAGTGGCCTGAGGACGGGGAACACTGAAGCTTTCTTT
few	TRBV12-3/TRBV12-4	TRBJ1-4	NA	CASTSQGFSNEKLFF	TGTGCCAGCACTTCCCAGGGATTTTCAAATGAAAAACTGTTTTTT
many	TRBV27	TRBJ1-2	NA	CASSVRDPAYYGYTF	TGTGCCAGCAGTGTCCGGGACCCAGCGTACTATGGCTACACCTTC
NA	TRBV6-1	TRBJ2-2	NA	CASSDGLGGELFF	TGTGCCAGCAGTGATGGGTTAGGCGGGGAGCTGTTTTTT
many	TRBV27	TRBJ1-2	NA	CASSFPESTGLLFF	TGTGCCAGCAGTTTCCCGGAGTCGACAGGACTCCTGTTCTTC
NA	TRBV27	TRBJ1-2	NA	CASQRGGQNGYTF	TGTGCCTCCCAGAGGGGGGGGCAGAATGGCTACACCTTC
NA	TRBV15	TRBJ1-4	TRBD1	CATGDRGMEEKLFF	TGTGCCACAGGGGACAGGGGGATGGAGGAAAAACTGTTTTTT